This T cell receptor (beta chain) was retrieved from a study of breast tumors, draining lymph nodes, adjacent tissues. Whole-study findings and limits: Tumor TCR diversity was below lymph nodes but above nontumor tissue. Tumor and nontumor repertoires were significantly more similar in luminal-like than in basal-like breast cancer.

Germline CDR1 reads KGHSH; CDR2 reads LQKENI. Deletions cut 5 bases from V and 2 bases from J, with 12 bases between. The CDR3 is 14 amino acids. Axillary draining lymph nodes of breast cancer patients supplied the node samples. Using its own MiXCR run on the multiplex PCR reads, TCRdb lists one record per CDR3 protein. This repertoire shows around 140,000 distinct CDR3 sequences, 20% to 25% found once; its top ten account for roughly 2.8%. The table lists this clonotype with many counts. What it binds is unknown. The sequence derives from a female donor with breast cancer. Some clones in this sample may be carry-over from other donors' samples. Input material: axillary lymph node tissue. V usage is TRBV18 and J usage is TRBJ2-5, with no clear D. CDR3 residues: CASSANSPQETQYF. CDR3 sequence (DNA): TGTGCCAGCTCAGCAAACTCTCCTCAAGAGACCCAGTACTTC.